The entry below gives a single T cell receptor (beta chain) sequence along with its context. Its antigen is not yet known. Per-base qualities were not stored, and no clone one base away is much larger. The donors were healthy, HIV-negative adults who had no recently reported acute infections or vaccinations. Every donor was a Caucasian adult living in Nashville, Tennessee, USA. CD4+ T cells were enriched by magnetic negative selection; naive cells were then positively selected on CD45RA, and the negative fraction formed the memory subset. Blood was collected by leukapheresis, and PBMCs were isolated by Ficoll-Histopaque density gradient centrifugation and then cryopreserved in liquid nitrogen vapor phase. Analytical flow cytometry was used to check the purity and quantity of each magnetically sorted T cell population. From each sorted fraction, genomic DNA was isolated and quantified by UV absorbance on a Nanodrop 2000c.

This sample is drawn from a study of shared clonotypes between healthy human individuals (dated by TCRdb to the early 2020s). Some background on the complete study: A couple of women and a few men aged 18 to 49 years were included in the cohort. For each donor, CD4 naive and CD4 memory were each run on three plates, CD8 naive on two plates, and CD8 memory on one plate. To estimate repertoire size and how much clonotype sharing occurs between individuals, the study deeply sequenced the blood TCR repertoires of several healthy adults. Different laboratories and diverse techniques were used to prepare libraries and sequence TCR repertoires, to increase sequencing depth and limit assay-specific biases. Leukapheresis yielded between about 0.85 and 10 billion PBMCs per donor.

TCR CDR3 regions were amplified from genomic DNA by multiplex PCR using the deep immunoSEQ assay. Genomic DNA extracted from each cell subset was distributed evenly over all wells of several immunoSEQ 96-well plates, and each plate served as one replicate. For sorted subsets, approximately 200 ng of genomic DNA, equivalent to 25,000 to 35,000 T cell genomes, went into each replicate PCR. Purified libraries were quantified with a Qubit 3.0 fluorometer, sized on a Bioanalyzer 2100, and re-quantified with the KAPA Library Quantification kit. Each immunoSEQ 96-well plate was sequenced on its own single-read 150-cycle Illumina NextSeq 550 flow cell. Under the source paper's analysis protocol: Because the immunoSEQ output included only junctional sequences and no quality scores, the filtering could not be the same as the filtering used for full-length reads. Sequences were annotated with PyIR, a Python wrapper for IgBLAST v1.9, and V/J genes and CDR3 were assigned using IMGT germline references. Reads were removed for weak V/J assignments (E-value above 1e-6), missing CDR3, stop codons, out-of-frame junctions, or ambiguous translated residues. V3J clonotypes were defined by identical inferred V gene, J gene, and CDR3 amino acid sequence. Percentage overlap between repertoires was calculated by dividing the number of shared unique clonotypes by the size of the smaller repertoire. RTK rarefaction, the Chao1 estimator, and Recon v2.1 estimates of unobserved clonotypes were used to assess repertoire richness. OLGA was used to compute generation probabilities for all TCRbeta clonotypes that the gDNA method yielded from a few donors. Held by TCRdb, this immuneACCESS table contains in-frame sequences only and omits some clones. Under half of the omission traces to an unresolved V gene where checked; the cause of the rest is unknown. Clone size and the V and J calls come from that table; the DNA yielded D and trimming. The sample records roughly 2 million clones, 90% to 95% of which are singletons. The ten largest clones represent 0.1% to 0.15% of the sample.

The paper as a whole reports these results and caveats: Because the study included only a small number of donors, the genetic and exposure-history diversity represented was limited. Rarefaction of sorted-subset datasets indicated incomplete sequencing despite the large sequencing depth. Naive subsets generally had larger estimated clonotype richness than memory subsets did. Clonotypes shared by all four sorted-subset donors showed higher generation probabilities than non-shared clonotypes. Sampling was restricted to blood, and TCR repertoires in tissue are likely to differ from TCR repertoires in blood. Pairwise subsampling indicated that sequencing depth was expected to affect the degree of clonotype sharing among donors. Across a handful of donors, 4.5% to 6.5% of naive CD4, approximately 4% of naive CD8, under 2.5% of memory CD4, and approximately 0.4% of memory CD8 clonotypes were shared.

For CDR1 and CDR2, the germline V gene lists SGHRS and YFSETQ. Measured from the cysteine to the phenylalanine, the CDR3 is 16 residues long. Only the CDR3 part of the read is kept: 48 bases, read in frame from the first base. Between the V and J ends, shortened by 4 bases and 1 base respectively, the junction contains 16 bases. Sequenced material: naive CD4+ T cells sorted from blood. The sample's cell subset or site label, decoded: CD45RA+ positively selected. This sequence was found in a man between 18 and 29 years old in good health. This sequence uses TRBV5-1 and TRBJ2-3, with the D gene tentatively TRBD1 or TRBD2, based on 5 matching bases in each. The sequenced DNA: TGCGCCAGCAGCCCGACCGGGACCGTAGGCACAGATACGCAGTATTTT. This codes for CASSPTGTVGTDTQYF.